This TCR beta chain was retrieved from a study of identical twins. From the 5' RACE reads, TCRdb called clonotypes with MiXCR, one entry per CDR3 protein. The sample comprises roughly 720,000 distinct CDR3 sequences, over 15% of which are singletons, and around 13% rests with the top ten. This clonotype was observed many times. This sample also belongs to another study, concerning T cells expressing NK-cell markers.

The receptor's source is a woman aged 18-35 years in good health. Sequences were obtained from PBMCs.

The CDR3 bases are TGCGCCAGCCGTGGAGGCGGACAGGTCACAGATACGCAGTATTTT. Its translation is CASRGGGQVTDTQYF. This rearrangement joins TRBV5-1 to TRBJ2-3; 7 positions agree with TRBD1. The trim removed 7 bases at V and 2 bases at J, leaving 10 bases unmatched. This CDR3 spans 15 amino acids. Germline V gene lookup returns CDR1 SGHRS and CDR2 YFSETQ. The full variable domain, completed using reference TRBV5-1 and TRBJ2-3, is KAGVTQTPRYLIKTRGQQVTLSCSPISGHRSVSWYQQTPGQGLQFLFEYFSETQRNKGNFPGRFSGRQFSNSRSEMNVSTLELGDSALYLCASRGGGQVTDTQYFGPGTRLTVL.